Sequencing of this T cell receptor beta chain was carried out in a study of blood T cells in healthy people across ages. Study-wide points: While age rose, TCR beta diversity per million T cells dropped in a roughly linear way.

The authors ran a second PCR of about 6 to 11 cycles using a sample-barcoded 5' primer and a J-beta primer mix. Researchers report that a template-switch adaptor with 12 random nucleotides tagged each cDNA molecule. No fewer than 2.5 million CDR3-containing paired-end reads came from each sample. TCRdb fed the 5' RACE reads into MiXCR, producing one record per CDR3 protein. In the table there are around 1.5 million distinct CDR3 sequences, about 43% of which are singletons. CDR3 length equals 15 residues. Germline V gene lookup returns CDR1 MNHNS and CDR2 SASEGT. Trimming removed 0 bases at V and 1 base at J, with 7 bases between. As concerns this clonotype: The antigen remains undetermined.

Source material: blood. This chain joins TRBV6-1 and TRBJ1-5; D is unresolved. The receptor comes from a woman between 18 and 30 years old in good health. CDR3 sequence: CASSEAGDSNQPQHF. As DNA, the CDR3 is TGTGCCAGCAGTGAAGCTGGAGACAGCAATCAGCCCCAGCATTTT.